Presented here are 13 T cell receptor beta chains from one specimen sequenced in a study of identical twins. MiXCR, applied by TCRdb to the 5' RACE reads, yields one record per CDR3 protein. The profile covers around 100,000 distinct CDR3 sequences, with about 6% appearing a single time and roughly 12% taken by the ten largest. The specimen sequenced was memory T cells sorted from blood. The receptors come from a woman aged 45-65 years in good health.

This clonotype was counted many times. CDR3 nucleotides: TGTGCCAGCAGCTACGATCCCATCATGAACACTGAAGCTTTCTTT. Translation: CASSYDPIMNTEAFF. This rearrangement joins TRBV5-4 to TRBJ1-1; no reliable D call. The CDR3 is made up of 15 amino acids. V shed 3 bases and J shed 0 bases, with 12 bases lying between them. Germline loops: CDR1 SGHNT, CDR2 YYREEE (reference sequence).

Ten or more counts support this clonotype. V and J are TRBV20-1 and TRBJ2-3, with TRBD1 matching 7 bases. CDR1 and CDR2 (germline): DFQATT, SNEGSKA (reference sequence). The CDR3 contains 16 residues. V shed 0 bases and J 4 bases; nucleotides not matched to a gene: 10. The CDR3 sequence is CSARDLQRGQSDTQYF. CDR3 DNA sequence: TGCAGTGCTAGAGATCTCCAGAGGGGGCAATCAGATACGCAGTATTTT.

This clonotype has more than one count but fewer than ten. This chain joins TRBV15 and TRBJ2-3, with D possibly TRBD2 on 5 matching bases. Trimming stripped 1 base from V and 0 bases from J, with 14 bases between. The CDR3 is made up of 17 amino acids. The germline V gene encodes CDR1 LNHNV and CDR2 YYDKDF (reference sequence). The CDR3 DNA is TGTGCCACCAGCAGAGGATCGCGGGCTACTAGCACAGATACGCAGTATTTT. Its protein is CATSRGSRATSTDTQYF.

This clonotype was recorded many times. The chain carries TRBV5-1 and TRBJ2-1; 15 bases agree with TRBD2. The germline CDR1 and CDR2 sequences are SGHRS and YFSETQ. This CDR3 comprises 18 residues. J was trimmed by 8 bases and V by 2 bases; bases with no gene match: 11. CDR3 region: CASSFFGTSGRLVYEQFF. CDR3 coding DNA: TGCGCCAGCAGCTTTTTCGGGACTAGCGGGAGGTTAGTCTATGAGCAGTTCTTC.

Ten or more counts support this clonotype. This chain joins TRBV12-3 or TRBV12-4 and TRBJ2-2; D ambiguous. The CDR3 length is 14 residues. The germline V and J ends were trimmed by 6 bases and 3 bases, with 11 bases remaining between them. Here the CDR3 reads CASRLGGYTGELFF. The DNA for the CDR3 is TGTGCCAGCAGGCTGGGTGGTTACACCGGGGAGCTGTTTTTT.

CDR3 region: CASSLDGRAFGELFF. In nucleotides, the CDR3 is TGTGCCAGCAGCTTGGACGGGAGGGCGTTCGGGGAGCTGTTTTTT. V is TRBV5-5 and J is TRBJ2-2; 8 nucleotides line up with TRBD2. V lost 0 bases and J lost 7; bases outside the gene matches: 5. The CDR3 runs to 15 residues. The germline CDR1 and CDR2 sequences are SGHKS and YYEKEE (reference sequence).

The chain carries TRBV10-2 and TRBJ1-1; tentative D call: TRBD1 (5 bases). CDR1 and CDR2 from the germline V gene are WSHSY and SAAADI. The CDR3 contains 15 residues. V dropped 2 bases and J dropped 0 bases, with 10 bases sitting between them. CDR3 bases: TGCGCCAGCAGTGAGCAGAGGACACTGAACACTGAAGCTTTCTTT. Protein: CASSEQRTLNTEAFF.

This clonotype was picked up a small number of times. The J gene is TRBJ2-1, the V gene TRBV11-3, with a weak D call TRBD2 (5 bases). This CDR3 spans 11 amino acids. With 1 base removed from V and 13 bases from J, the gap between germline ends came to 8 bases. Germline loops: CDR1 SGHNT, CDR2 YENEEA. CDR3 sequence: CASSLAGIQFF. The CDR3 DNA sequence: TGTGCCAGCAGCTTAGCCGGGATTCAGTTCTTC.

The chain is built from TRBV7-9 and TRBJ1-6; D is perhaps TRBD1 (6 bases). Germline V gene lookup returns CDR1 SEHNR and CDR2 FQNEAQ (reference sequence). V was trimmed by 1 base and J by 8 bases, leaving 12 bases between them. The length of the CDR3 is 15 residues. This chain's CDR3 is CASSLGGRGDSPLHF. DNA for the CDR3: TGTGCCAGCAGCTTAGGAGGGAGGGGGGATTCACCCCTCCACTTT.

This clonotype was recorded at least ten times. Written as DNA, the CDR3 is TGTGCCAGCAGCCACCTAACTAGCCAAGATACGCAGTATTTT. Its translation: CASSHLTSQDTQYF. The chain carries TRBV3-1 and TRBJ2-3; TRBD2 is a possible D gene (6 bases). Trimming took 3 bases from V and 5 from J, leaving 12 bases between them. From germline, CDR1 is LGHDT and CDR2 YNNKEL (reference sequence). CDR3 length: 14 amino acids.

This clonotype was seen at least ten times. The genes are TRBV20-1 and TRBJ2-3; 7 bases line up with TRBD1. V lost 2 bases, J lost 6 bases, and 14 bases stayed unmatched. In germline, CDR1 is DFQATT, CDR2 SNEGSKA (reference sequence). CDR3 length: 16 amino acids. The CDR3 DNA reads TGCAGTGCTAGACGAGCCCGGACAGGCACGGGGGATACGCAGTATTTT. This gives the protein CSARRARTGTGDTQYF.

The rearrangement links TRBV7-6 to TRBJ2-5, with 7 bases aligning to TRBD1. Germline CDR1 reads SGHVS; CDR2 reads FNYEAQ. The CDR3 runs to 16 residues. The V gene end was trimmed by 2 bases and the J gene end by 1 base; junction bases not matched to a gene: 7. The CDR3 loop reads CASSLIEGASQETQYF. CDR3 bases: TGTGCCAGCAGCTTAATTGAGGGGGCGAGCCAAGAGACCCAGTACTTC.

This clonotype occurred many times. The rearrangement joins TRBV15 to TRBJ2-5; D perhaps matches TRBD2 (6 bases). This CDR3 has 13 amino acids. Germline V gene lookup returns CDR1 LNHNV and CDR2 YYDKDF (reference sequence). Between the trimmed V and J ends, which lost 3 bases and 5 bases, there was a span of 10 bases. The CDR3 DNA reads as TGTGCCACCAGCAGTAACGGGGGTGAGACCCAGTACTTC. Translating gives CATSSNGGETQYF.